Listed below are T cell receptor beta chains from one sample, sequenced in a study of blood T cell repertoires in COVID-19. Data came from immunoSEQ multiplex PCR; TCRdb stores just in-frame clones and leaves some out. The sample holds around 130,000 clones; roughly 80% are singletons and the top ten take 1.9%. Sequencing was done on a sample of peripheral blood. The source is a man between 65 and 85 years old with acute or convalescent COVID-19. The CDR3 runs from the conserved cysteine through the conserved F or W. A D gene is named only where the DNA matches it firmly. For some rows the clone size is stated as once, few or many, or as a class when expanded; others skip it.

12	TRBJ2-7	TRBV19	TRBD2	.	TGTGCCAGTGGGACTAGCGGGGGCGAGCAGTACTTC	CASGTSGGEQYF
16	TRBJ2-6	TRBV19	.	.	TGTGCCAGTAGTATAGATTCGGGAGCGTGGGCCAACGTCCTGACTTTC	CASSIDSGAWANVLTF
15	TRBJ2-2	TRBV5-6	.	.	TGTGCCAGCAGGTACCGGGACATCAACACCGGGGAGCTGTTTTTT	CASRYRDINTGELFF
11	TRBJ1-5	TRBV30	.	.	TGTGCCTGGACAACAGGGCAGCCCCAGCATTTT	CAWTTGQPQHF
13	TRBJ1-1	TRBV3-1/TRBV3-2	.	.	TGTGCCAGCCGACAGGTAATGAACACTGAAGCTTTCTTT	CASRQVMNTEAFF
17	TRBJ1-1	TRBV5-4	.	.	TGTGCCAGCAGTTCACCCCTGATAAGGGCCTCGGGGACTGAAGCTTTCTTT	CASSSPLIRASGTEAFF
16	TRBJ2-1	TRBV7-6	TRBD2	.	TGTGCCAGCAGCTTTCTAGCGGGGGACGTCTACAATGAGCAGTTCTTC	CASSFLAGDVYNEQFF
14	TRBJ2-2	TRBV5-1	TRBD1	.	TGCGCCAGCACCTTCCAGGGGGACCCCGGGGAGCTGTTTTTT	CASTFQGDPGELFF
13	TRBJ1-2	TRBV28	TRBD1	.	TGTGCCAGCAGTGGGGGGACAGACTATGGCTACACCTTC	CASSGGTDYGYTF
15	TRBJ1-5	TRBV15	.	.	TGTGCCACCAGCAGAGTTACATATAGCAATCAGCCCCAGCATTTT	CATSRVTYSNQPQHF
16	TRBJ2-3	TRBV18	TRBD2	.	TGTGCCAGCTCACCCCCCGGGACTAGTGGGAAAGATACGCAGTATTTT	CASSPPGTSGKDTQYF
17	TRBJ1-6	TRBV5-1	.	.	TGCGCCAGCAGCTTGGGCCAAGGGATAGTGGGAGGATCACCCCTCCACTTT	CASSLGQGIVGGSPLHF
14	TRBJ2-5	TRBV11-3	TRBD2	.	TGTGCCAGCAGCCCCTACGGCGGGGGGACCCCCCAGTACTTC	CASSPYGGGTPQYF
14	TRBJ2-7	TRBV9	.	.	TGTGCCAGCAGCGTAGGAGGGAGCTCCTACGAGCAGTACTTC	CASSVGGSSYEQYF
15	TRBJ2-3	TRBV5-1	TRBD2	once	TGCGCCAGCAGCTCGCGGGGGGGAGGCACAGATACGCAGTATTTT	CASSSRGGGTDTQYF
15	TRBJ1-4	TRBV3-1/TRBV3-2	.	.	TGTGCCAGCAGCCGAAACGGGGCAACTAATGAAAAACTGTTTTTT	CASSRNGATNEKLFF
15	TRBJ1-2	TRBV19	TRBD1	.	TGTGCCAGTAGTACCGAACAGGGGTCTAACTATGGCTACACCTTC	CASSTEQGSNYGYTF
13	TRBJ2-3	TRBV29-1	.	.	TGCAGCGTTGCGGGACATAGCACAGATACGCAGTATTTT	CSVAGHSTDTQYF
13	TRBJ1-4	TRBV6-5	TRBD1	.	TGTGCCGGGGGAGGGACAGGGGTTGAAAAACTGTTTTTT	CAGGGTGVEKLFF
16	TRBJ2-7	TRBV6-5	.	.	TGTGCCAGCAGTTACTCTGCGGGGGCGTACCACTACGAGCAGTACTTC	CASSYSAGAYHYEQYF
14	TRBJ2-1	TRBV5-1	TRBD1	.	TGCGCCAGCAGCTTCGGACAGGGCGGCAATGAGCAGTTCTTC	CASSFGQGGNEQFF
13	TRBJ1-5	TRBV28	TRBD1	.	TGTGCCAGCAGCCGGACAGGGGGGCGGCCCCAGCATTTT	CASSRTGGRPQHF
13	TRBJ1-2	TRBV28	TRBD1	.	TGTGCCAGCAGACGACAGGGTGGCTATGGCTACACCTTC	CASRRQGGYGYTF
13	TRBJ1-3	TRBV30	.	.	TGTGCCTGGAGTCTGGACACGGGAAACACCATATATTTT	CAWSLDTGNTIYF
15	TRBJ2-4	TRBV30	TRBD1	.	TGTGCCTGGAGACGAACGCCTTTGACAGGGGACATTCAGTACTTC	CAWRRTPLTGDIQYF
11	TRBJ2-7	TRBV12-3/TRBV12-4	.	few	TGTGCCAGCAGCGGGAGTTTCGAGCAGTACTTC	CASSGSFEQYF
17	TRBJ2-5	TRBV7-9	.	.	TGTGCCAGCAGCTTTATGCTTTCTGGAGGGGGGGCGGAGACCCAGTACTTC	CASSFMLSGGGAETQYF
19	TRBJ2-2	TRBV9	TRBD2	.	TGTGCCAGCAGCCAGAGAGGGGCTAGCGGGGGGATTAACACCGGGGAGCTGTTTTTT	CASSQRGASGGINTGELFF
16	TRBJ1-5	TRBV30	.	.	TGTGCCTGGAGTGGCCCGGGGGCGGGAGGGGGTCAGCCCCAGCATTTT	CAWSGPGAGGGQPQHF
15	TRBJ2-2	TRBV18	.	.	TGTGCCAGCTCTCTAAGATCTAAAGCTGGCGGGGAGCTGTTTTTT	CASSLRSKAGGELFF
16	TRBJ2-5	TRBV7-2	TRBD1	.	TGTGCCAGCAGCTTAGCAGGCACAGGGGGTTGGGAGACCCAGTACTTC	CASSLAGTGGWETQYF
16	TRBJ2-5	TRBV18	TRBD1	.	TGTGCCAGCTCAGCGAGACAGGGATGGGTTCAAGAGACCCAGTACTTC	CASSARQGWVQETQYF
17	TRBJ2-2	TRBV5-1	TRBD2	.	TGCGCCAGCAGCTTGGTTGGTAGCGGGGCCAACACCGGGGAGCTGTTTTTT	CASSLVGSGANTGELFF
14	TRBJ1-2	TRBV12-5	.	.	TGTGCTAGTGGTTTGCAGGGGATAGTTAATGGCTACACCTTC	CASGLQGIVNGYTF
14	TRBJ1-5	TRBV27	TRBD1	.	TGTGCCAGCAGCAAGGGGACAGGGGGCCAGCCCCAGCATTTT	CASSKGTGGQPQHF
14	TRBJ1-6	TRBV7-8	.	.	TGTGCCAGCAGCCCGAGCGGGCGCAATTCACCCCTCCACTTT	CASSPSGRNSPLHF
16	TRBJ1-5	TRBV5-8	.	.	TGTGCCAGCAGCATCCGGGATCGTGGGCTCAATCAGCCCCAGCATTTT	CASSIRDRGLNQPQHF
18	TRBJ2-3	TRBV10-3	.	.	TGTGCCATCAGTGACCCGAGCCTTCTCCCACCCGGAGGAGATACGCAGTATTTT	CAISDPSLLPPGGDTQYF
15	TRBJ1-1	TRBV7-2	TRBD1	.	TGTGCCAGCAGCCCCTTCGGGACAGCTAACACTGAAGCTTTCTTT	CASSPFGTANTEAFF
16	TRBJ1-4	TRBV12-5	.	.	TGTGCTAGTGGTTTGGTACCTAGGGGGAAAGGTGAAAAACTGTTTTTT	CASGLVPRGKGEKLFF
13	TRBJ2-3	TRBV2	.	.	TGTGCCAGCAGTTGGACTCGGCCGGATACGCAGTATTTT	CASSWTRPDTQYF
15	TRBJ2-6	TRBV10-1	TRBD1	.	TGCGCCAGCCTTGAACAGGGGTCTGGGGCCAACGTCCTGACTTTC	CASLEQGSGANVLTF
13	TRBJ2-7	TRBV2	.	once	TGTGCCAGCAGAGTAGGACGGGACTACGAGCAGTACTTC	CASRVGRDYEQYF
15	TRBJ2-7	TRBV9	TRBD1	.	TGTGCCAGCAGCGTAGGTGGGACAGGGCCCCTCCAGCAGTACTTC	CASSVGGTGPLQQYF
14	TRBJ2-7	TRBV5-6	TRBD1	.	TGTGCCAGCAGCTCACGGACAGGAAACTACGAGCAGTACTTC	CASSSRTGNYEQYF
13	TRBJ1-1	TRBV29-1	.	.	TGCAGCGTTGGCCCGGGGTTGAACACTGAAGCTTTCTTT	CSVGPGLNTEAFF
14	TRBJ2-3	TRBV2	TRBD1	.	TGTGCCAGCAGGGGACAGGGACCCACAGATACGCAGTATTTT	CASRGQGPTDTQYF
15	TRBJ1-4	TRBV3-1/TRBV3-2	TRBD1	once	TGTGCCAGCAGCCAAAAGGGGGCAGGGCATGAAAAACTGTTTTTT	CASSQKGAGHEKLFF
13	TRBJ1-4	TRBV2	.	.	TGTGCCAGCAGTGAAAACGGACAGGAAAAACTGTTTTTT	CASSENGQEKLFF
14	TRBJ2-2	TRBV7-2	TRBD1	.	TGTGCCAGCAGCTTATTACAGGGGGCCGGGGAGCTGTTTTTT	CASSLLQGAGELFF